This is a list of T cell receptor beta chains from one sample in a study of control samples from healthy donors and cancer patients. Data came from immunoSEQ multiplex PCR; TCRdb stores just in-frame clones and leaves some out. The sample lists 120,000 to 150,000 clones, more than 85% occurring once. The sequenced sample was blood. The source is a man between 18 and 29 years old in good health. CDR3s include the opening cysteine and the closing phenylalanine or tryptophan. A D gene is named only where the DNA matches it firmly. The size field is filled for only some rows; it gives once, few, many or a size class.

J gene: TRBJ1-6
D gene: -
CDR3 length: 15
clone size: -
V gene: TRBV18
CDR3 DNA: TGTGCCAGCTCACCCCTAGGACAGAGTAATTCACCCCTCCACTTT
CDR3 protein: CASSPLGQSNSPLHF

J gene: TRBJ1-2
D gene: -
CDR3 length: 17
clone size: -
V gene: TRBV28
CDR3 DNA: TGTGCCAGCAGTCCAGGAGGTGGGGGGGGACCTAACTATGGCTACACCTTC
CDR3 protein: CASSPGGGGGPNYGYTF

J gene: TRBJ2-7
D gene: TRBD1
CDR3 length: 20
clone size: -
V gene: TRBV12-5
CDR3 DNA: TGTGCTAGTGGTTTGGTACCCGACAGGGGGCCCGTGGGGCTTGCCTACGAGCAGTACTTC
CDR3 protein: CASGLVPDRGPVGLAYEQYF

J gene: TRBJ2-1
D gene: TRBD1
CDR3 length: 16
clone size: -
V gene: TRBV30
CDR3 DNA: TGTGCCTGGAGTGCCACGACAGGGGGCTTCAACAATGAGCAGTTCTTC
CDR3 protein: CAWSATTGGFNNEQFF

J gene: TRBJ2-4
D gene: -
CDR3 length: 17
clone size: -
V gene: TRBV19
CDR3 DNA: TGTGCCAGTAGCTTACCTACATGGGATCTGGCCAAAAACATTCAGTACTTC
CDR3 protein: CASSLPTWDLAKNIQYF

J gene: TRBJ1-1
D gene: -
CDR3 length: 9
clone size: -
V gene: TRBV12-3/TRBV12-4
CDR3 DNA: TGTGCCAGCAGTTTAGTTGATGGCTTT
CDR3 protein: CASSLVDGF

J gene: TRBJ1-1
D gene: TRBD1
CDR3 length: 14
clone size: -
V gene: TRBV19
CDR3 DNA: TGTGCCAGTTCCCCGGACAGGGAGGGCACTGAAGCTTTCTTT
CDR3 protein: CASSPDREGTEAFF

J gene: TRBJ1-3
D gene: TRBD1
CDR3 length: 16
clone size: once
V gene: TRBV10-1
CDR3 DNA: TGCGCCAGCAGTGAGTCGGAGACAGGGAGGTACGACACCATATATTTT
CDR3 protein: CASSESETGRYDTIYF

J gene: TRBJ1-5
D gene: -
CDR3 length: 13
clone size: -
V gene: TRBV7-7
CDR3 DNA: TGTGCTAGCAGCTTACGGTGGGGACAGCCCCAGCATTTT
CDR3 protein: CASSLRWGQPQHF

J gene: TRBJ2-6
D gene: -
CDR3 length: 18
clone size: -
V gene: TRBV5-1
CDR3 DNA: TGCGCCAGCAGCTCGCTTAGCGCCCCCCCGAGTGGGGCCAACGTCCTGACTTTC
CDR3 protein: CASSSLSAPPSGANVLTF

J gene: TRBJ2-5
D gene: -
CDR3 length: 13
clone size: once
V gene: TRBV5-1
CDR3 DNA: TGCGCCAGCAGTGAGCGGCGGCAAGAGACCCAGTACTTC
CDR3 protein: CASSERRQETQYF

J gene: TRBJ2-7
D gene: -
CDR3 length: 14
clone size: -
V gene: TRBV11-2
CDR3 DNA: TGTGCCAGCAGCTTAGGAGGTCCTGATTACGAGCAGTACTTC
CDR3 protein: CASSLGGPDYEQYF

J gene: TRBJ1-5
D gene: -
CDR3 length: 16
clone size: -
V gene: TRBV27
CDR3 DNA: TGTGCCAGCAGTTTATCGGGGGAATCGCGGAATCAGCCCCAGCATTTT
CDR3 protein: CASSLSGESRNQPQHF

J gene: TRBJ2-1
D gene: -
CDR3 length: 16
clone size: -
V gene: TRBV9
CDR3 DNA: TGTGCCAGCAGCTTCAGACTTGGCGGGGGCGGGAATGAGCAGTTCTTC
CDR3 protein: CASSFRLGGGGNEQFF

J gene: TRBJ1-6
D gene: -
CDR3 length: 15
clone size: -
V gene: TRBV11-2
CDR3 DNA: TGTGCCAGCAGCTTAACAGGAGGGGGGAATTCACCCCTCCACTTT
CDR3 protein: CASSLTGGGNSPLHF

J gene: TRBJ2-3
D gene: -
CDR3 length: 13
clone size: -
V gene: TRBV6-4
CDR3 DNA: TGTGCCAGCAGTGGAGGTGACACAGATACGCAGTATTTT
CDR3 protein: CASSGGDTDTQYF

J gene: TRBJ1-2
D gene: -
CDR3 length: 15
clone size: -
V gene: TRBV27
CDR3 DNA: TGTGCCAGCAAAGATAACAGGCGCATTAGCTATGGCTACACCTTC
CDR3 protein: CASKDNRRISYGYTF

J gene: TRBJ2-2
D gene: -
CDR3 length: 13
clone size: once
V gene: TRBV12-3/TRBV12-4
CDR3 DNA: TGTGCCAGCAGGGGGGGCTTCGCCGGGGAGCTGTTTTTT
CDR3 protein: CASRGGFAGELFF

J gene: TRBJ1-2
D gene: TRBD1
CDR3 length: 16
clone size: -
V gene: TRBV19
CDR3 DNA: TGTGCCACCCCCGCCAGGGGGCTTCTCGACCCCTATGGCTACACCTTC
CDR3 protein: CATPARGLLDPYGYTF

J gene: TRBJ2-7
D gene: -
CDR3 length: 12
clone size: -
V gene: TRBV12-3/TRBV12-4
CDR3 DNA: TGTGCCAGTTCGGGGCTCTCCTACGAGCAGTACTTC
CDR3 protein: CASSGLSYEQYF

J gene: TRBJ2-3
D gene: -
CDR3 length: 14
clone size: -
V gene: TRBV10-3
CDR3 DNA: TGTGCCATCAGTGAGGGACACAGCACAGATACGCAGTATTTT
CDR3 protein: CAISEGHSTDTQYF

J gene: TRBJ2-7
D gene: -
CDR3 length: 12
clone size: -
V gene: TRBV10-3
CDR3 DNA: TGTGCCATCAGTGAGTCGTGGGGGGAGCAGTACTTC
CDR3 protein: CAISESWGEQYF

J gene: TRBJ1-3
D gene: -
CDR3 length: 15
clone size: many
V gene: TRBV11-2
CDR3 DNA: TGTGCCAGCAGCTTAGAAGGAGGGGCTGGAAACACCATATATTTT
CDR3 protein: CASSLEGGAGNTIYF

J gene: TRBJ2-7
D gene: -
CDR3 length: 13
clone size: -
V gene: TRBV19
CDR3 DNA: TGTGCCAGTAGTATAAGGACGGGCTACGAGCAGTACTTC
CDR3 protein: CASSIRTGYEQYF

J gene: TRBJ1-1
D gene: -
CDR3 length: 14
clone size: once
V gene: TRBV18
CDR3 DNA: TGTGCCAGCTCACCCGACAGTGAGGGGACTGAAGCTTTCTTT
CDR3 protein: CASSPDSEGTEAFF

J gene: TRBJ2-7
D gene: -
CDR3 length: 13
clone size: -
V gene: TRBV7-2
CDR3 DNA: TGTGCCAGCAGCTTAGCCCTAAACTACGAGCAGTACTTC
CDR3 protein: CASSLALNYEQYF

J gene: TRBJ2-6
D gene: -
CDR3 length: 16
clone size: -
V gene: TRBV3-1/TRBV3-2
CDR3 DNA: TGTGCCAGCAGTCTTCTTCTTCGCTCTGGGGCCAACGTCCTGACTTTC
CDR3 protein: CASSLLLRSGANVLTF

J gene: TRBJ1-2
D gene: -
CDR3 length: 13
clone size: once
V gene: TRBV11-2
CDR3 DNA: TGTGCCACCCAGGCGGAGACTATGTATGGCTACACCTTC
CDR3 protein: CATQAETMYGYTF

J gene: TRBJ1-4
D gene: -
CDR3 length: 15
clone size: -
V gene: TRBV18
CDR3 DNA: TGTGCCAGCTCACCACGGGGGTCAACTAATGAAAAACTGTTTTTT
CDR3 protein: CASSPRGSTNEKLFF

J gene: TRBJ2-5
D gene: -
CDR3 length: 14
clone size: -
V gene: TRBV30
CDR3 DNA: TGTGCCTGGAGTGACCTTAGCGGAAAAGAGACCCAGTACTTC
CDR3 protein: CAWSDLSGKETQYF

J gene: TRBJ1-2
D gene: -
CDR3 length: 12
clone size: -
V gene: TRBV28
CDR3 DNA: TGTGCCAGCAGAACATCCTTCTATGGCTACACCTTC
CDR3 protein: CASRTSFYGYTF

J gene: TRBJ1-4
D gene: -
CDR3 length: 12
clone size: -
V gene: TRBV7-9
CDR3 DNA: TGTGCCAGCAGCGCTGGGGAAAGGGAACTGTTTTTT
CDR3 protein: CASSAGERELFF

J gene: TRBJ1-2
D gene: -
CDR3 length: 14
clone size: -
V gene: TRBV6-1
CDR3 DNA: TGTGCCAGCAGTGAATGGGGCGAAGGCTATGGCTACACCTTC
CDR3 protein: CASSEWGEGYGYTF

J gene: TRBJ2-3
D gene: -
CDR3 length: 16
clone size: -
V gene: TRBV27
CDR3 DNA: TGTGCCAGCAGTTTAAGTCTGACTTTTGCCACAGATACGCAGTATTTT
CDR3 protein: CASSLSLTFATDTQYF

J gene: TRBJ1-2
D gene: -
CDR3 length: 15
clone size: once
V gene: TRBV7-9
CDR3 DNA: TGTGCCAGCAGCTTAGGCCAGCCAGGGAATGATGGCTACACCTTC
CDR3 protein: CASSLGQPGNDGYTF

J gene: TRBJ2-1
D gene: TRBD2
CDR3 length: 15
clone size: -
V gene: TRBV4-3
CDR3 DNA: TGCGCCAGCAGCCAAGGCCAGCGGGAAGACAATGAGCAGTTCTTC
CDR3 protein: CASSQGQREDNEQFF

J gene: TRBJ1-5
D gene: -
CDR3 length: 13
clone size: few
V gene: TRBV28
CDR3 DNA: TGTGCCAGCTCCCGGGACGGCGATCAGCCCCAGCATTTT
CDR3 protein: CASSRDGDQPQHF

J gene: TRBJ2-5
D gene: -
CDR3 length: 13
clone size: -
V gene: TRBV5-1
CDR3 DNA: TGCGCCAGCAGCTTACCTTCCCAAGAGACCCAGTACTTC
CDR3 protein: CASSLPSQETQYF

J gene: TRBJ2-1
D gene: -
CDR3 length: 15
clone size: -
V gene: TRBV7-3
CDR3 DNA: TGTGCCAGCAGCCCCGGTGGGAGCGGAGTGAATGAGCAGTTCTTC
CDR3 protein: CASSPGGSGVNEQFF

J gene: TRBJ1-5
D gene: TRBD1
CDR3 length: 16
clone size: -
V gene: TRBV4-1
CDR3 DNA: TGCGCCAGCAGCCAAACCGGGACAGGGGGCGTTCAGCCCCAGCATTTT
CDR3 protein: CASSQTGTGGVQPQHF

J gene: TRBJ1-2
D gene: -
CDR3 length: 12
clone size: -
V gene: TRBV30
CDR3 DNA: TGTGCCTGGGGATCGGGACTTAGCGGCTACACCTTC
CDR3 protein: CAWGSGLSGYTF

J gene: TRBJ1-4
D gene: -
CDR3 length: 16
clone size: -
V gene: TRBV6-5
CDR3 DNA: TGTGCCAGCAGTTCTTCCCAGCTGGGGGCCAGTGAAAAACTGTTTTTT
CDR3 protein: CASSSSQLGASEKLFF

J gene: TRBJ2-7
D gene: -
CDR3 length: 15
clone size: -
V gene: TRBV13
CDR3 DNA: TGTGCCAGCAGCTCGCCTGTGAGGGGGGATTACGAGCAGTACTTC
CDR3 protein: CASSSPVRGDYEQYF

J gene: TRBJ1-5
D gene: -
CDR3 length: 14
clone size: -
V gene: TRBV2
CDR3 DNA: TGTGCCAGCAGTGAATCCTATAGCAATCAGCCCCAGCATTTT
CDR3 protein: CASSESYSNQPQHF

J gene: TRBJ2-7
D gene: -
CDR3 length: 14
clone size: -
V gene: TRBV6-5
CDR3 DNA: TGTGCCAGCAGACCGTCTGGGCGGACCTACGAGCAGTACTTC
CDR3 protein: CASRPSGRTYEQYF

J gene: TRBJ1-5
D gene: TRBD1
CDR3 length: 14
clone size: many
V gene: TRBV6-4
CDR3 DNA: TGTGCCAGCAGCCCCGGGACAGGGGGCCAGCCCCAGCATTTT
CDR3 protein: CASSPGTGGQPQHF

J gene: TRBJ2-1
D gene: -
CDR3 length: 13
clone size: -
V gene: TRBV30
CDR3 DNA: TGTGCCGGGGTGGGCGAGACAAACAATGAGCAGTTCTTC
CDR3 protein: CAGVGETNNEQFF

J gene: TRBJ2-7
D gene: -
CDR3 length: 14
clone size: -
V gene: TRBV6-6
CDR3 DNA: TGTGCCAGCAGCCCTCGAGAGGGGGACTACGAGCAGTACTTC
CDR3 protein: CASSPREGDYEQYF

J gene: TRBJ1-1
D gene: -
CDR3 length: 13
clone size: -
V gene: TRBV25-1
CDR3 DNA: TGTGCCAGCAGTGGCACGCTGAACACTGAAGCTTTCTTT
CDR3 protein: CASSGTLNTEAFF

J gene: TRBJ2-7
D gene: -
CDR3 length: 16
clone size: -
V gene: TRBV6-8
CDR3 DNA: TGTGCCAGCAGTTTAGGGGGGAGTGGGGAGGCCTACGAGCAGTACTTC
CDR3 protein: CASSLGGSGEAYEQYF

J gene: TRBJ2-1
D gene: -
CDR3 length: 14
clone size: -
V gene: TRBV6-5
CDR3 DNA: TGTGCCAGCAGTTACTCCGGACAGCACAATGAGCAGTTCTTC
CDR3 protein: CASSYSGQHNEQFF

J gene: TRBJ2-2
D gene: -
CDR3 length: 15
clone size: -
V gene: TRBV9
CDR3 DNA: TGTGCCAGCAGCGTAGTAGCCTCGAACACCGGGGAGCTGTTTTTT
CDR3 protein: CASSVVASNTGELFF

J gene: TRBJ2-7
D gene: -
CDR3 length: 15
clone size: -
V gene: TRBV2
CDR3 DNA: TGTGCCAGCAGTTTTAACTCAGGGAGCTCGGACGAGCAGTACTTC
CDR3 protein: CASSFNSGSSDEQYF